Listed below are T cell receptor beta chains from one sample, sequenced in a study of T-cell reconstitution after alpha-beta-depleted transplantation in children. TCRdb ran MiXCR on the PCR reads and lists one entry per CDR3 protein. The data hold 200,000 to 300,000 distinct CDR3 sequences, with roughly a quarter observed a single time. The sequencing here drew on PBMCs, mostly from graft donor cells, taken 360 days after TCRalphabeta/CD19-depleted stem cell transplant. Source of these receptors: a female patient aged 2 to 10 who had a stem cell transplant for congenital amegakaryocytic thrombocytopenia, so the T cells may come from the graft donor. Each CDR3 is given with its conserved first and last residue. D genes are given only for firm matches. Expanded clones get a size class; other rows say once, few or many, or leave the size out.

J gene: TRBJ1-1; V gene: TRBV10-3; D gene: NA; clone size: NA; CDR3 DNA: TGTGCCATCAGTGAGTCCGAGCGAGGGAACACTGAAGCTTTCTTT; CDR3 protein: CAISESERGNTEAFF
J gene: TRBJ1-5; V gene: TRBV28; D gene: NA; clone size: NA; CDR3 DNA: TGTGCCAGCAGTTTAACCAGGGTCAATCAGCCCCAGCATTTT; CDR3 protein: CASSLTRVNQPQHF
J gene: TRBJ1-1; V gene: TRBV29-1; D gene: TRBD1; clone size: NA; CDR3 DNA: TGCAGCGTTGAAGATCAGGGGCAGGGGGCGGCGCCTTTT; CDR3 protein: CSVEDQGQGAAPF
J gene: TRBJ2-1; V gene: TRBV5-1; D gene: NA; clone size: NA; CDR3 DNA: TGCGCCAGCAGCTTGGGGACAAATAGCGGAAATGAGCAGTTCTTC; CDR3 protein: CASSLGTNSGNEQFF
J gene: TRBJ1-3; V gene: TRBV27; D gene: NA; clone size: NA; CDR3 DNA: TGTGCCAGCAGTTCTAAAGCTAACTCTGGAAACACCATATATTTT; CDR3 protein: CASSSKANSGNTIYF
J gene: TRBJ1-4; V gene: TRBV10-3; D gene: NA; clone size: many; CDR3 DNA: TGTGCCATCAGTGAAGTTGGGGAAAAACTGTTTTTT; CDR3 protein: CAISEVGEKLFF
J gene: TRBJ1-1; V gene: TRBV5-1; D gene: NA; clone size: many; CDR3 DNA: TGCGCCAGCAGCTTGGGCCAGGGCAGCACTGAAGCTTTCTTT; CDR3 protein: CASSLGQGSTEAFF
J gene: TRBJ2-7; V gene: TRBV3-1; D gene: NA; clone size: NA; CDR3 DNA: TGTGCCAGCAGCCAAGCAGGATATGTGGTTGGACAGTACTTC; CDR3 protein: CASSQAGYVVGQYF
J gene: TRBJ2-7; V gene: TRBV5-1; D gene: NA; clone size: many; CDR3 DNA: TGCGCCAGCAGCTTGGTGTACAGAGACTACGAGCAGTACTTC; CDR3 protein: CASSLVYRDYEQYF
J gene: TRBJ2-7; V gene: TRBV5-1; D gene: TRBD1; clone size: many; CDR3 DNA: TGCGCCAGCAGCTTTTGGGTGACAGGGCTCGACTACGAGCAGTACTTC; CDR3 protein: CASSFWVTGLDYEQYF
J gene: TRBJ2-1; V gene: TRBV20-1; D gene: NA; clone size: few; CDR3 DNA: TGCAGTGCTAGAGCTGCCCTCAACAATGAGCAGTTCTTC; CDR3 protein: CSARAALNNEQFF
J gene: TRBJ2-7; V gene: TRBV6-2/TRBV6-3; D gene: NA; clone size: NA; CDR3 DNA: TGTGCCAGCAGTTACTCCGCAGGGTATCGCGAGCAGTACTTC; CDR3 protein: CASSYSAGYREQYF
J gene: TRBJ2-3; V gene: TRBV9; D gene: NA; clone size: NA; CDR3 DNA: TGTGCCAGCAGCGTAGGTTCTGGGGTGGATACGCAGTATTTT; CDR3 protein: CASSVGSGVDTQYF
J gene: TRBJ2-7; V gene: TRBV4-1; D gene: NA; clone size: many; CDR3 DNA: TGCGCCAGCAGCCAAGTGGAAGGGCCTCACTACGAGCAGTACTTC; CDR3 protein: CASSQVEGPHYEQYF
J gene: TRBJ2-7; V gene: TRBV6-1; D gene: NA; clone size: NA; CDR3 DNA: TGTGCCAGCAGTGAAGCGCCCGGGACTCTAGAGGAGTACTTC; CDR3 protein: CASSEAPGTLEEYF
J gene: TRBJ2-5; V gene: TRBV5-6; D gene: NA; clone size: many; CDR3 DNA: TGTGCCAGCAGCGAGTACCAAGAGACCCAGTACTTC; CDR3 protein: CASSEYQETQYF
J gene: TRBJ2-3; V gene: TRBV3-1; D gene: TRBD2; clone size: few; CDR3 DNA: TGTGCCAGCAGCCCCCGACTAGCGGGAAACCACGATGGCACAGATACGCAGTATTTT; CDR3 protein: CASSPRLAGNHDGTDTQYF
J gene: TRBJ2-7; V gene: TRBV28; D gene: TRBD2; clone size: NA; CDR3 DNA: TGTGCCAGCAGTTTATCCCGACTAGCGGGTAGGGGCGAGCAGTACTTC; CDR3 protein: CASSLSRLAGRGEQYF
J gene: TRBJ1-2; V gene: TRBV12-3/TRBV12-4; D gene: NA; clone size: NA; CDR3 DNA: TGTGCCAGCAGTTTTTTTGGGCGCCCGCTCTATGGCTACACCTTC; CDR3 protein: CASSFFGRPLYGYTF
J gene: TRBJ1-2; V gene: TRBV28; D gene: TRBD1; clone size: many; CDR3 DNA: TGTGCCAGCAGTTTTACAGGGGGGTCAGGCTATGGCTACACCTTC; CDR3 protein: CASSFTGGSGYGYTF
J gene: TRBJ1-2; V gene: TRBV4-1; D gene: NA; clone size: NA; CDR3 DNA: TGCGCCAGCAGCCAGATAGACAGAAACTATGGCTACACCTTC; CDR3 protein: CASSQIDRNYGYTF
J gene: TRBJ2-3; V gene: TRBV9; D gene: TRBD2; clone size: NA; CDR3 DNA: TGTGCCAGCAGCGGCGGACTAGCGGATACGCAGTATTTT; CDR3 protein: CASSGGLADTQYF
J gene: TRBJ2-7; V gene: TRBV2; D gene: TRBD1; clone size: NA; CDR3 DNA: TGTGCCAGCAGGGGGACAGGATGGGAGCAGTACTTC; CDR3 protein: CASRGTGWEQYF
J gene: TRBJ1-2; V gene: TRBV29-1; D gene: NA; clone size: NA; CDR3 DNA: TGCAGCGTTGAAGTTGGCTACACCTTC; CDR3 protein: CSVEVGYTF
J gene: TRBJ2-1; V gene: TRBV12-3/TRBV12-4; D gene: NA; clone size: many; CDR3 DNA: TGTGCCAGCAGCCCGGGATCCTACCTCCTCCCTCGTATTGAGCAGTTCTTC; CDR3 protein: CASSPGSYLLPRIEQFF
J gene: TRBJ2-1; V gene: TRBV12-3/TRBV12-4; D gene: TRBD2; clone size: few; CDR3 DNA: TGTGCCAGCAGTCCCCTCCGGGGGGGCTTTGACAATGAGCAGTTCTTC; CDR3 protein: CASSPLRGGFDNEQFF
J gene: TRBJ2-4; V gene: TRBV28; D gene: NA; clone size: few; CDR3 DNA: TGTGCCAGCACCCAAGGTCCTGCAGCCGCCAAAAACATTCAGTACTTC; CDR3 protein: CASTQGPAAAKNIQYF
J gene: TRBJ2-1; V gene: TRBV5-1; D gene: TRBD2; clone size: NA; CDR3 DNA: TGCGCCAGCAGCCTGGTTCGTGGGGGGGTCTCCTACAATGAGCAGTTCTTC; CDR3 protein: CASSLVRGGVSYNEQFF
J gene: TRBJ2-7; V gene: TRBV20-1; D gene: NA; clone size: few; CDR3 DNA: TGCAGTGCTCCCGTTAGGGGGTACTACGAGCAGTACTTC; CDR3 protein: CSAPVRGYYEQYF
J gene: TRBJ2-2; V gene: TRBV6-5; D gene: TRBD1; clone size: NA; CDR3 DNA: TGTGCCAGCAGTCACTCGACAGGGGCCGGCACCGGGGAGCTGTTTTTT; CDR3 protein: CASSHSTGAGTGELFF
J gene: TRBJ2-3; V gene: TRBV4-3; D gene: TRBD2; clone size: few; CDR3 DNA: TGCGCCAGCAGCCAAGCTAGCGGGAGATACACAGATACGCAGTATTTT; CDR3 protein: CASSQASGRYTDTQYF
J gene: TRBJ2-1; V gene: TRBV5-5; D gene: NA; clone size: many; CDR3 DNA: TGTGCCAGCAGCCCAGGGTGGTACAATGAGCAGTTCTTC; CDR3 protein: CASSPGWYNEQFF
J gene: TRBJ1-6; V gene: TRBV28; D gene: NA; clone size: NA; CDR3 DNA: TGTGCCAGCAGTTCCCGACCCCGCACAACAGGGAATTCACCCCTCCACTTT; CDR3 protein: CASSSRPRTTGNSPLHF
J gene: TRBJ2-5; V gene: TRBV10-3; D gene: NA; clone size: NA; CDR3 DNA: TGTGCCATCAGTGTTAACAGTCAAGAGACCCAGTACTTC; CDR3 protein: CAISVNSQETQYF
J gene: TRBJ2-2; V gene: TRBV28; D gene: NA; clone size: few; CDR3 DNA: TGTGCCAGCAGCCGGACACCGCCAGGGAAGCTGTTTTTT; CDR3 protein: CASSRTPPGKLFF
J gene: TRBJ1-1; V gene: TRBV5-1; D gene: NA; clone size: NA; CDR3 DNA: TGCGCCAGCAGCTCCGGACATGCTGGTATAGACACTGAAGCTTTCTTT; CDR3 protein: CASSSGHAGIDTEAFF
J gene: TRBJ2-5; V gene: TRBV7-2; D gene: NA; clone size: NA; CDR3 DNA: TGTGCCAGCAGCTCACAAACAACCCAGTACTTC; CDR3 protein: CASSSQTTQYF
J gene: TRBJ1-1; V gene: TRBV2; D gene: NA; clone size: NA; CDR3 DNA: TGTGCCAGCAGTGGAGGGCACGGCACTGAAGCTTTCTTT; CDR3 protein: CASSGGHGTEAFF
J gene: TRBJ1-2; V gene: TRBV10-3; D gene: NA; clone size: few; CDR3 DNA: TGTGCCATCGGTGGCCTCCAAGGAACTAACTATGGCTACACCTTC; CDR3 protein: CAIGGLQGTNYGYTF
J gene: TRBJ2-1; V gene: TRBV12-3/TRBV12-4; D gene: NA; clone size: NA; CDR3 DNA: TGTGCCAGCAGTCGCCCCGGGACGGATTATCGCTACAATGAGCAGTTCTTC; CDR3 protein: CASSRPGTDYRYNEQFF
J gene: TRBJ2-1; V gene: TRBV5-3; D gene: TRBD2; clone size: NA; CDR3 DNA: TGTGCCAGAAGCTTGACTAGCGGGCCAACAGGGCCCTCCTACAATGAGCAGTTCTTC; CDR3 protein: CARSLTSGPTGPSYNEQFF
J gene: TRBJ2-7; V gene: TRBV13; D gene: TRBD2; clone size: many; CDR3 DNA: TGTGCCAGCAGCTGGGGACTAGCGGGAGTCAACGAGCAGTACTTC; CDR3 protein: CASSWGLAGVNEQYF
J gene: TRBJ1-4; V gene: TRBV6-6; D gene: NA; clone size: few; CDR3 DNA: TGTGCCAGCAGTTACGCGGAGGAAAAACTGTTTTTT; CDR3 protein: CASSYAEEKLFF
J gene: TRBJ1-5; V gene: TRBV28; D gene: TRBD1; clone size: NA; CDR3 DNA: TGTGCCAGCAGTTTTCTAGTGACAGGGCTTGGTCAGCCCCAGCATTTT; CDR3 protein: CASSFLVTGLGQPQHF
J gene: TRBJ1-2; V gene: TRBV6-5; D gene: NA; clone size: few; CDR3 DNA: TGTGCCAGCAGTTACTCAGTTGGCTATGGCTACACCTTC; CDR3 protein: CASSYSVGYGYTF
J gene: TRBJ2-3; V gene: TRBV12-3/TRBV12-4; D gene: NA; clone size: few; CDR3 DNA: TGTGCCAGCAGTTTAGGGCCCTTAAGGCCGGATACGCAGTATTTT; CDR3 protein: CASSLGPLRPDTQYF
J gene: TRBJ2-5; V gene: TRBV29-1; D gene: NA; clone size: many; CDR3 DNA: TGCAGCGTTGAGTCAGATTACAGGTGGGAGACCCAGTACTTC; CDR3 protein: CSVESDYRWETQYF
J gene: TRBJ1-1; V gene: TRBV29-1; D gene: TRBD1; clone size: few; CDR3 DNA: TGCAGCGCTCTTTGGGTTTGGGGACAGGGCTTAAACACTGAAGCTTTCTTT; CDR3 protein: CSALWVWGQGLNTEAFF
J gene: TRBJ2-7; V gene: TRBV12-3/TRBV12-4; D gene: NA; clone size: few; CDR3 DNA: TGTGCCAGCAGTTTACCGGGCATGTACGAGCAGTACTTC; CDR3 protein: CASSLPGMYEQYF
J gene: TRBJ2-7; V gene: TRBV12-3/TRBV12-4; D gene: TRBD2; clone size: few; CDR3 DNA: TGTGCCAGCAGTTTGGGGACTAGCAGCGAGCAGTACTTC; CDR3 protein: CASSLGTSSEQYF
J gene: TRBJ2-7; V gene: TRBV11-2; D gene: NA; clone size: NA; CDR3 DNA: TGTGCCAGCAGCCCCCGGGACCGACTCTACGAGCAGTACTTC; CDR3 protein: CASSPRDRLYEQYF
J gene: TRBJ1-2; V gene: TRBV28; D gene: TRBD1; clone size: NA; CDR3 DNA: TGTGCCAGCAGTTTACCGACAGGGTTCTATGGCTACACCTTC; CDR3 protein: CASSLPTGFYGYTF
J gene: TRBJ2-1; V gene: TRBV9; D gene: NA; clone size: few; CDR3 DNA: TGTGCCAGCAGCGTAGCCCACAACAATGAGCAGTTCTTC; CDR3 protein: CASSVAHNNEQFF
J gene: TRBJ1-2; V gene: TRBV12-3/TRBV12-4; D gene: NA; clone size: NA; CDR3 DNA: TGTGCCAGCAGCCGCAGTCGAGGGGCGGGCGGCTACACCTTC; CDR3 protein: CASSRSRGAGGYTF